This TCR beta chain was profiled in a study of T cells expressing NK-cell markers. Study overall: Beta-chain profiling covered CD3+CD56+NKG2C+, CD3+CD56+NKG2C- and CD3+CD56-NKG2C+ sorted subsets. General observations from the study: In a handful of donors, these clonotypes also led the CD3+CD56-NKG2C+ fraction.

One entry per CDR3 protein, without DNA, is what TCRdb gives after re-calling the 5' RACE reads. The sample has about 300,000 distinct CDR3 sequences. The CDR3 contains 12 residues. CDR1 is ENHRY, CDR2 SYGVKD, per germline. With respect to this clonotype: Antigen unknown.

This chain connects TRBV10-3 to TRBJ2-3. The sample consisted of blood T cells: a sorted CD56 or NKG2C T cell subset, CD4+ or CD8+ T cells, or bulk PBMC T cells (not recorded which). This TCR was recovered from a woman aged 18 to 75 in good health. CDR3 loop: CAISEDLDTQYF.